This T cell receptor (beta chain) derives from a study of metastatic and nonmetastatic thyroid tumors. Across the whole study: Repertoires were compared across blood and tumor or nodule tissue from malignant and benign thyroid patients.

This clone has a count of ten or more. Patients had received no treatment of any kind before thyroid surgery. Germline values: CDR1 LNHNV, CDR2 YYDKDF (reference sequence). V lost 3 bases, J lost 2 bases, and 11 bases lay in between. The CDR3 is made up of 15 amino acids. Through MiXCR, TCRdb re-clonotyped the PCR reads. The sample yields roughly 40,000 clones, about an eighth seen once. The sample taken for sequencing was blood. This sequence was found in a male donor with papillary thyroid cancer or a benign thyroid nodule (not recorded which). Some clones in this sample may be carry-over from other donors' samples. V gene TRBV15 combines with J gene TRBJ1-5, with D uncertain. In nucleotides, the CDR3 is TGTGCCACCAGCAGGGACCGCTATGGCAATCAGCCCCAGCATTTT. Translating gives CATSRDRYGNQPQHF.